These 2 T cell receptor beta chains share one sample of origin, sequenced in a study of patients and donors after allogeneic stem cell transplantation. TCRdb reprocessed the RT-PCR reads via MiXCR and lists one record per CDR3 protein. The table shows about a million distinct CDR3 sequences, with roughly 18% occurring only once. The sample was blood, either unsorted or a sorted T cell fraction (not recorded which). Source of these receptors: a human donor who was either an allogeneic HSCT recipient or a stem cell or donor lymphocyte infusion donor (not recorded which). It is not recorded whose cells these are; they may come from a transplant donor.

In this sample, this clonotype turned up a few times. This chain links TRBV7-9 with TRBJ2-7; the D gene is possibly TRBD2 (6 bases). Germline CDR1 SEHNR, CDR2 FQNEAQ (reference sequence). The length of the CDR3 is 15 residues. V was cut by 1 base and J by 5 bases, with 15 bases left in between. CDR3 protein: CASSLGWRGVNEQYF. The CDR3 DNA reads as TGTGCCAGCAGCTTAGGGTGGCGGGGTGTGAACGAGCAGTACTTC.

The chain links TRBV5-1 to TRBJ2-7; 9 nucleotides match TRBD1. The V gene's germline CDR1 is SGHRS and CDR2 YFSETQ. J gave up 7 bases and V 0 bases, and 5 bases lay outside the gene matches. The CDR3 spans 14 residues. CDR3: CASSLVDRGREQYF. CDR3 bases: TGCGCCAGCAGCTTGGTCGACAGGGGGAGAGAGCAGTACTTC.